This T cell receptor (beta chain) was identified in a study of cytomegalovirus exposure and HLA in healthy donors. The study, taken as a whole, reports: The authors judged a highly shared variant cluster likely a sequencing artifact. Using the classifier, cytomegalovirus status was reportedly diagnosed with high specificity and sensitivity. Among the most significant clusters, several appeared linked to common viral pathogens in a later analysis.

The PCR employed 60 Vbeta primers together with 13 Jbeta primers. The data were produced by immunoSEQ multiplex PCR, yet TCRdb's version contains in-frame clones alone and is incomplete. The sample contains approximately 190,000 clones, more than 75% of which appear only once. In regard to this clone: Its antigen is unknown.

Germline V lookup: CDR1 SGHVS, CDR2 FNYEAQ. The CDR3 length is 15 residues. With V trimmed by 1 base and J by 5 bases, 2 bases remained unmatched. The sequence was obtained from a woman under 40 in good health and CMV-seropositive. The chain has TRBV7-6 and TRBJ2-7; 13 nucleotides match TRBD2. Sequenced: PBMCs. CDR3 sequence: CASSLGTSGSNEQYF. The CDR3 nucleotides read TGTGCCAGCAGCTTAGGGACTAGCGGGAGTAACGAGCAGTACTTC.